One sample yielded the 10 T cell receptor beta chains listed below, sequenced in a study of blood T cell repertoires in COVID-19. TCRdb's table, derived via immunoSEQ multiplex PCR, lists solely in-frame clones and lacks some. Among 220,000 or so clones listed, 80% to 90% were seen once. Sequencing was carried out using peripheral blood. The receptors were sampled from a woman aged 60-70 years who had recovered from COVID-19.

This clone occurred once. V is TRBV7-8 and J is TRBJ1-2; tentative D call: TRBD1 (6 bases). Germline values: CDR1 SGHVS, CDR2 FQNEAQ. V lost 3 bases and J 4 bases, leaving 9 bases between the germline ends. The CDR3 contains 13 residues. The CDR3 coding sequence is TGTGCCAGCAGCTTGGCGGGGGCCTATGGCTACACCTTC. Amino acid sequence: CASSLAGAYGYTF.

V gene TRBV15 combines with J gene TRBJ2-7, with 8 bases fitting TRBD1. Germline CDR1 and CDR2: LNHNV and YYDKDF (reference sequence). The CDR3 is made up of 17 amino acids. The V and J ends lost 3 bases and 2 bases, in that order; junction bases with no gene match: 12. For the CDR3, the DNA is TGTGCCACCAGCAGCCACGCCGGACAGGGATCGACCTACGAGCAGTACTTC. Its translation: CATSSHAGQGSTYEQYF. The complete variable domain, with remaining parts taken from reference TRBV15 and TRBJ2-7, reads DAMVIQNPRYQVTQFGKPVTLSCSQTLNHNVMYWYQQKSSQAPKLLFHYYDKDFNNEADTPDNFQSRRPNTSFCFLDIRSPGLGDTAMYLCATSSHAGQGSTYEQYFGPGTRLTVT.

This chain joins TRBV5-8 and TRBJ1-3, with D hard to call. The germline V gene has CDR1 SGHTS and CDR2 YDEGEE. V was cut by 6 bases and J by 4 bases, with 17 bases left in between. This CDR3 has 15 amino acids. The CDR3 DNA sequence: TGTGCCAGCACCTTAGGTACGGGAGGAGGAAACACCATATATTTT. Protein product: CASTLGTGGGNTIYF.

The CDR3 sequence: CASSPAGISNQPQHF. CDR3 in DNA: TGCGCCAGCAGCCCCGCAGGGATTAGCAATCAGCCCCAGCATTTT. This sequence joins TRBV5-1 and TRBJ1-5; a weak D match, TRBD1 (5 bases). The CDR3 is 15 amino acids. Per germline, CDR1 SGHRS and CDR2 YFSETQ. Trimming cost V 4 bases and J 0 bases, with 11 bases left between them.

This rearrangement joins TRBV6-5 to TRBJ1-4; no definite D call. Deletions cut 2 bases from V and 3 bases from J, with 7 bases between. The CDR3 has 14 amino acids. Germline V CDR1 and CDR2: MNHEY, SVGAGI. The CDR3 sequence is CASSYGQANEKLFF. The CDR3 region has the DNA TGTGCCAGCAGTTACGGCCAGGCTAATGAAAAACTGTTTTTT.

The V and J genes are TRBV27 and TRBJ1-1; no clear D. From germline, CDR1 is MNHEY and CDR2 SMNVEV (reference sequence). The CDR3 length is 15 residues. With 5 bases removed from V and 4 bases from J, the gap between germline ends came to 17 bases. Here the CDR3 reads CASSPTGIGVTEAFF. The CDR3 region has the DNA TGTGCCAGCAGTCCAACCGGTATTGGTGTCACTGAAGCTTTCTTT.

J is TRBJ2-1 and V is TRBV5-4; 10 bases are shared with TRBD2. The CDR3 runs 15 residues. Germline V lookup: CDR1 SGHNT, CDR2 YYREEE (reference sequence). V lost 6 bases, J lost 8 bases, and 11 bases stayed unmatched. The CDR3 DNA reads TGTGCCAGCACGAGTGCTAGCGGGGGCGCGGATGAGCAGTTCTTC. Its translation is CASTSASGGADEQFF.

The count of this clone is one. V gene TRBV12-5 combines with J gene TRBJ1-2; D unresolved. Looked up from germline, CDR1 is LGHNT and CDR2 is FRNRAP. This CDR3 comprises 13 residues. The V gene lost 3 bases and the J gene lost 6 bases, with 11 bases spanning the gap. The CDR3 spells CASGLLGGNGYTF. For the CDR3, the DNA is TGTGCTAGTGGTTTATTGGGAGGCAATGGCTACACCTTC.

The chain couples TRBV3-1 (or the pseudogene TRBV3-2) to TRBJ2-7; TRBD2 agrees at 8 bases. This CDR3 comprises 16 residues. Germline trimming cut 1 base from V and 5 bases from J; bases unmatched to any gene: 10. Germline loops: CDR1 LGHDT, CDR2 YNNKEL (reference sequence). CDR3 in amino acids: CASSQGMRAGGNEQYF. As DNA, the CDR3 is TGTGCCAGCAGCCAAGGCATGCGGGCGGGGGGTAACGAGCAGTACTTC.

The CDR3 coding sequence is TGTGCTAGTGGTTTGACAGGGGGCAACTCAGATACGCAGTATTTT. Amino acids: CASGLTGGNSDTQYF. This chain connects TRBV12-5 to TRBJ2-3; 9 bases line up with TRBD1. The CDR3 runs 15 residues. V shed 2 bases and J 4 bases; nucleotides not matched to a gene: 4. The germline CDR1 and CDR2 sequences are LGHNT and FRNRAP.